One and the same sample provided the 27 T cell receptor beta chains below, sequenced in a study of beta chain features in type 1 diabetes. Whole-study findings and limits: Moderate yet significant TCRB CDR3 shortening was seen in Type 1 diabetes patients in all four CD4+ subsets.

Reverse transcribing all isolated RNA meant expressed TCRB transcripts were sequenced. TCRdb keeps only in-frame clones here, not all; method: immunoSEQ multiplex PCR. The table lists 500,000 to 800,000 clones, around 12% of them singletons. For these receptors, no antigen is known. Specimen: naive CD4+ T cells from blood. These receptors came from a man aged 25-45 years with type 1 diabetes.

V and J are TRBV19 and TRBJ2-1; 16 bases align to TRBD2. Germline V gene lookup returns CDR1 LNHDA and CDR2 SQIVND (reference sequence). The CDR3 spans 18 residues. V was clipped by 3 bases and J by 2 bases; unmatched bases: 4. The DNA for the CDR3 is TGTGCCAGTAGTATCGCCGGGACTAGCGGGGGGGCCTACAATGAGCAGTTCTTC. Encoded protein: CASSIAGTSGGAYNEQFF.

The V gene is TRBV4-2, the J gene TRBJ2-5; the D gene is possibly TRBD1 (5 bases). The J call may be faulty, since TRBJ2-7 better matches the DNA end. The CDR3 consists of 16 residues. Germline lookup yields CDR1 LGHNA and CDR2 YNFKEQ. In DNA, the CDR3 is TGTGCCAGCAGCCAAGATGACAGTCGAGTTATCTACGAGCAGTACTTC. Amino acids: CASSQDDSRVIYEQYF.

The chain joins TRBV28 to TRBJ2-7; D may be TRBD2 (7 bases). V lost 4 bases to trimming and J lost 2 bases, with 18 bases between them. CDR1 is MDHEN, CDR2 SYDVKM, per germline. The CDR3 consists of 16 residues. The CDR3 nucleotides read TGTGCCAGCAGTTCTAATGCGGGGGCCGATCCCTACGAGCAGTACTTC. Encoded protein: CASSSNAGADPYEQYF.

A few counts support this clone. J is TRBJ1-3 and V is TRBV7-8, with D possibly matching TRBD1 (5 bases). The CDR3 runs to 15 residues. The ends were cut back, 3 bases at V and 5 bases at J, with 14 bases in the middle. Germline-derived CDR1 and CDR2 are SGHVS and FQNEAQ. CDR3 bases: TGTGCCAGCAGCTTGCCCGGACAAGGGAGAAACACCATATATTTT. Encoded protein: CASSLPGQGRNTIYF. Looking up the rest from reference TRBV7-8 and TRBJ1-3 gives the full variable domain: GAGVSQSPRYKVAKRGQDVALRCDPISGHVSLFWYQQALGQGPEFLTYFQNEAQLDKSGLPSDRFFAERPEGSVSTLKIQRTQQEDSAVYLCASSLPGQGRNTIYFGEGSWLTVV.

CDR3 coding DNA: TGTGCCAGCAGTTACTCTTACGGAGGGGATCCCTACGAGCAGTACTTC. Translating it yields CASSYSYGGDPYEQYF. The chain couples TRBV6-5 to TRBJ2-7; D may be TRBD2 (6 bases). Germline-derived CDR1 and CDR2 are MNHEY and SVGAGI. V lost 0 bases and J 2 bases, leaving 14 bases between the germline ends. The CDR3 consists of 16 residues.

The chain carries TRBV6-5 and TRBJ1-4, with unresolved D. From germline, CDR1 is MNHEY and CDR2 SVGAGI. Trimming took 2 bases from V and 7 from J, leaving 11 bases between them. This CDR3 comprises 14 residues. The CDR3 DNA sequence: TGTGCCAGCAGTTACGGGCAGCCGGCTGAAAAACTGTTTTTT. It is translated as CASSYGQPAEKLFF.

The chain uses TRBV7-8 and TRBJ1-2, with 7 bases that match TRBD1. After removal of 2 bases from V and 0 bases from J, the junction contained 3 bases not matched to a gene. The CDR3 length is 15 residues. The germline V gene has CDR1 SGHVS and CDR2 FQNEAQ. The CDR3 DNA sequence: TGTGCCAGCAGCTTATCTGGGACAGCTAACTATGGCTACACCTTC. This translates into CASSLSGTANYGYTF.

In nucleotides, the CDR3 is TGCGCCAGCAGCTTGTCGCCAACGGGGGGTTACAATGAGCAGTTCTTC. The encoded protein is CASSLSPTGGYNEQFF. The rearrangement links TRBV5-1 to TRBJ2-1; 7 nucleotides line up with TRBD2. The CDR3 is 16 residues long. The trim removed 1 base at V and 4 bases at J, leaving 8 bases unmatched. The germline V gene has CDR1 SGHRS and CDR2 YFSETQ.

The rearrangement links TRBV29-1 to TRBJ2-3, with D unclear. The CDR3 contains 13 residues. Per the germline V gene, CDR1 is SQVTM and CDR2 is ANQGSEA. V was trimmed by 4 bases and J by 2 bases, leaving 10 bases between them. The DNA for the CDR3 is TGCAGCGTTGCTGGTTCTACCACAGATACGCAGTATTTT. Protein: CSVAGSTTDTQYF.

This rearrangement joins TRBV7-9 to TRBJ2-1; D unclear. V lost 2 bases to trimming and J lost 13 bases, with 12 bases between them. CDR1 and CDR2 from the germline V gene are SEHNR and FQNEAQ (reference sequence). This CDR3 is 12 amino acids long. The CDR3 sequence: CASSLSVQPQFF. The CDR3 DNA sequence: TGTGCCAGCAGCTTATCGGTCCAACCTCAGTTCTTC.

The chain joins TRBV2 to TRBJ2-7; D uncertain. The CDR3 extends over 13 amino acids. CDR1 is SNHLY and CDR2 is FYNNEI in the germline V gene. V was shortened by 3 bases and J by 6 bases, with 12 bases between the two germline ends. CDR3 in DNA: TGTGCCAGCAGTGAGACGGCAGTAGCCGAGCAGTACTTC. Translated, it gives CASSETAVAEQYF.

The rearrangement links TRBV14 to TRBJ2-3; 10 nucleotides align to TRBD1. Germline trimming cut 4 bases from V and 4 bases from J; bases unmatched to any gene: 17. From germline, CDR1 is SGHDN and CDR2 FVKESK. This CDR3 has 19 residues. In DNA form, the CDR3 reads TGTGCCAGCAGCCTTCCGCCGGGACAGGGGCTTTATGGGGCAGATACGCAGTATTTT. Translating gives CASSLPPGQGLYGADTQYF.

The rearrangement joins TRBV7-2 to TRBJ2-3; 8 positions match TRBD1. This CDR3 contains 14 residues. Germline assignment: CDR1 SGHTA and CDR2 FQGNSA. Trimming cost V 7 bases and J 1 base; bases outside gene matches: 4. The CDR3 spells CASTSGQGTDTQYF. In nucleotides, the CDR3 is TGTGCCAGCACGTCGGGACAGGGCACAGATACGCAGTATTTT. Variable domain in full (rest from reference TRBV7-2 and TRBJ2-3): GAGVSQSPSNKVTEKGKDVELRCDPISGHTALYWYRQSLGQGLEFLIYFQGNSAPDKSGLPSDRFSAERTGGSVSTLTIQRTQQEDSAVYLCASTSGQGTDTQYFGPGTRLTVL.

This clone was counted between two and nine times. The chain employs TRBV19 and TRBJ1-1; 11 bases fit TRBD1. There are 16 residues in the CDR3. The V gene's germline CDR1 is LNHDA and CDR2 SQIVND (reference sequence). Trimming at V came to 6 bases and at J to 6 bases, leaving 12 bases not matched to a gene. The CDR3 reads CASRRTAGQGEAEAFF. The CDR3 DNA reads TGTGCCAGTAGGCGTACCGCGGGACAGGGGGAAGCTGAAGCTTTCTTT.

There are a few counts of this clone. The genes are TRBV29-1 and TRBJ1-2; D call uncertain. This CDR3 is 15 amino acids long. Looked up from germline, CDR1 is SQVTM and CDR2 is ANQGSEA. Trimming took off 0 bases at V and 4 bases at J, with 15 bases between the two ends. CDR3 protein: CSVEDHDPQPYGYTF. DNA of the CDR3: TGCAGCGTTGAAGATCACGACCCACAGCCCTATGGCTACACCTTC. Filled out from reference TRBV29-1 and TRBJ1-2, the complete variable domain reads SAVISQKPSRDICQRGTSLTIQCQVDSQVTMMFWYRQQPGQSLTLIATANQGSEATYESGFVIDKFPISRPNLTFSTLTVSNMSPEDSSIYLCSVEDHDPQPYGYTFGSGTRLTVV.

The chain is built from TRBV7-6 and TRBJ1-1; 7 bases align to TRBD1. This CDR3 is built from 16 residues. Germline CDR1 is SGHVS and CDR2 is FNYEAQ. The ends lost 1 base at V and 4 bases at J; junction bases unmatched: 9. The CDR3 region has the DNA TGTGCCAGCAGCTTAGTGACAGGGAGTACGGGCACTGAAGCTTTCTTT. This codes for CASSLVTGSTGTEAFF.

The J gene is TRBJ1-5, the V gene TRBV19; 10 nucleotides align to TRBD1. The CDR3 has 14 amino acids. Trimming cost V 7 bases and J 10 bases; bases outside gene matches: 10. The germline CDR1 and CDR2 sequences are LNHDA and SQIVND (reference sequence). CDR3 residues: CASTQERQGAPQHF. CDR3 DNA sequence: TGTGCCAGTACCCAGGAGAGACAGGGGGCCCCCCAGCATTTT.

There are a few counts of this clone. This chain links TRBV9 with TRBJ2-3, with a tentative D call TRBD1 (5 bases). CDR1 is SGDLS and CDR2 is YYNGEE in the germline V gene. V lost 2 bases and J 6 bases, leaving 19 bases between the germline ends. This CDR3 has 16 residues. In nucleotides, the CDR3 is TGTGCCAGCAGCGTCTCCGCGACAGCGAAAGTGGATACGCAGTATTTT. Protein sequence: CASSVSATAKVDTQYF.

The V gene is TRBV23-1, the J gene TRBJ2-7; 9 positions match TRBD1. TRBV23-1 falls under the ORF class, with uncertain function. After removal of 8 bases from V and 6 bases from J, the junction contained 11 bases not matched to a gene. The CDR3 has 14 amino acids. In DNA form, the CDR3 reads TGCGCCAGCCCCCGGGACAGGGTTTACCTCGAGCAGTACTTC. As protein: CASPRDRVYLEQYF.

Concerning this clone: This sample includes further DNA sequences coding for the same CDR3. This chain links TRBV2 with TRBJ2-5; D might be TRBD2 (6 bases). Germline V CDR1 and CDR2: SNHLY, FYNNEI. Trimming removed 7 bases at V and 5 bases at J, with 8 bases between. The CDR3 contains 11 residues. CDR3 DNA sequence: TGTGCCAGCACCGGAGGGGAGACCCAGTACTTC. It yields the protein CASTGGETQYF.

In DNA form, the CDR3 reads TGTGCCAGCAGTACCCCCAGCGTTAACTATGGCTACACCTTC. Its protein product is CASSTPSVNYGYTF. This sequence joins TRBV28 and TRBJ1-2; no reliable D call. Germline V lookup: CDR1 MDHEN, CDR2 SYDVKM. The CDR3 runs to 14 residues. Trimming pared 5 bases from V and 1 base from J, leaving 11 bases between.

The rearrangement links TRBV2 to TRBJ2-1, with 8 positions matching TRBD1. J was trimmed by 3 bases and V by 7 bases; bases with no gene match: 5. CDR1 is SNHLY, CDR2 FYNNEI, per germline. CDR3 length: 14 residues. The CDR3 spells CASTLQGGYNEQFF. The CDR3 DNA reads TGTGCCAGCACCTTACAGGGGGGCTACAATGAGCAGTTCTTC.

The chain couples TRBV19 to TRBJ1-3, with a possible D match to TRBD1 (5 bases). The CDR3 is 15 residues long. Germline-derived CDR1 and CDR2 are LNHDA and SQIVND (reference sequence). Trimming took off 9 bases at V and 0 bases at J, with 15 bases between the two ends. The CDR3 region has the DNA TGTGCCAGCGGGACGGATCCATACTCTGGAAACACCATATATTTT. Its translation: CASGTDPYSGNTIYF.

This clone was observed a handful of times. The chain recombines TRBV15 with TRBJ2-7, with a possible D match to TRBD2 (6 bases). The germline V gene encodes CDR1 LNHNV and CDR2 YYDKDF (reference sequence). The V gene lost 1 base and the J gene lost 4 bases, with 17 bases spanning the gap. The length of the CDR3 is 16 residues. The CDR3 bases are TGTGCCACCAGCAGAGGCCGGGGGACCACCGGGTACGAGCAGTACTTC. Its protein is CATSRGRGTTGYEQYF. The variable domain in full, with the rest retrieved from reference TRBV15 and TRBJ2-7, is DAMVIQNPRYQVTQFGKPVTLSCSQTLNHNVMYWYQQKSSQAPKLLFHYYDKDFNNEADTPDNFQSRRPNTSFCFLDIRSPGLGDTAMYLCATSRGRGTTGYEQYFGPGTRLTVT.

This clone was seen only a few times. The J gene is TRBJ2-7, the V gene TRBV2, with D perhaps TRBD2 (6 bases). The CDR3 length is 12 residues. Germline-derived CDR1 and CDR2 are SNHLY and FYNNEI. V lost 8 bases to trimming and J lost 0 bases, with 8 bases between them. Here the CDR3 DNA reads TGTGCCAGCGGGGGGACCTCCTACGAGCAGTACTTC. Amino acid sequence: CASGGTSYEQYF.

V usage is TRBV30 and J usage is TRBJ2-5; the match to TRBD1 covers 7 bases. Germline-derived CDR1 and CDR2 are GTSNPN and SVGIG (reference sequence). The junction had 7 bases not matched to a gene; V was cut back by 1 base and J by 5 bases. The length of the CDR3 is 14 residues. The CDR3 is CAWSGDRVRETQYF. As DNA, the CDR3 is TGTGCCTGGAGTGGCGACAGGGTTCGCGAGACCCAGTACTTC.

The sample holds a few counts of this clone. The CDR3 nucleotides read TGTGCCAGCAGTGGGACAGGGACCTACGAGCAGTACTTC. This codes for CASSGTGTYEQYF. The chain has TRBV6-5 and TRBJ2-7, with 9 bases fitting TRBD1. This CDR3 has 13 residues. Germline V gene sequence: CDR1 MNHEY, CDR2 SVGAGI. Germline trimming cut 5 bases from V and 2 bases from J; bases unmatched to any gene: 1.